The entry that follows covers one T cell receptor (beta chain) sequence. The antigen remains undetermined. The entry originates in a study of cytomegalovirus exposure and HLA in healthy donors. Whole-study findings and limits: Rarity characterized most TCR sequences, yet some public TCRs appeared in many donors.

The assay was immunoSEQ multiplex PCR, and TCRdb's table has in-frame clones only and misses some. There are some 110,000 clones in the sample; 75% to 90% occur only once, and about 4.4% lies in the top ten. The donors belonged to the roughly 110-subject validation cohort, separate from the approximately 700-subject first cohort. The CDR3 is made up of 15 amino acids. V lost 7 bases, J lost 0 bases, and 3 bases stayed unmatched. Germline V CDR1 and CDR2: SNHLY, FYNNEI. The sequence came from a man aged 18-30 years in good health and CMV-seropositive. The gene calls are TRBV2 and TRBJ2-2, with 9 nucleotides matching TRBD1. Input material: PBMCs. The CDR3 DNA is TGTGCCAGCACTTGGACAGGGGCGAACACCGGGGAGCTGTTTTTT. It translates to CASTWTGANTGELFF.